This T cell receptor (beta chain) originates from a study of blood T cell repertoires in COVID-19. About the research overall: The origin of the acute and convalescent COVID-19 samples was the United States, Italy and Spain.

Trimming stripped 2 bases from V and 9 bases from J, with 20 bases between. The CDR3 contains 16 residues. Germline values: CDR1 SGHAT, CDR2 FQNNGV. Per the original data handling: Using reference gene primer amplification, nucleated cell counts were estimated. Clones were sequenced by immunoSEQ multiplex PCR, and TCRdb holds only the in-frame ones, with some missing. The DNA gave D and trimming, while V, J and clone size come from that table. The sample lists 37,000 or so clones; over 60% were seen once. The clonotype was recovered from a man in his 60s with active COVID-19. V and J are TRBV11-2 and TRBJ2-1; D possibly corresponds to TRBD2 (5 bases). The material sequenced was peripheral blood. For the CDR3, the DNA is TGTGCCAGCAGCTTACGACTACTACATGGGATCTCTGAGCAGTTCTTC. It specifies CASSLRLLHGISEQFF.